These 8 T cell receptor beta chains came from one sample sequenced in a study of T-cell memory formation after mild COVID-19. TCRdb reprocessed the 5' RACE reads via MiXCR and lists one record per CDR3 protein. The sample carries some 450,000 distinct CDR3 sequences, over 15% recorded once. Sequenced: PBMCs or a T cell subset sorted from them (not recorded which). Every receptor here comes from a man aged 18 to 29 who had mild COVID-19 (a few samples of this study predate the infection). Cell type and time point are not known.

This chain uses TRBV25-1 with TRBJ2-2; weak D call: TRBD2 (6 bases). V lost 7 bases to trimming and J lost 9 bases, with 12 bases between them. CDR1 and CDR2 from the germline V gene are MGHDK and SYGVNS. This CDR3 comprises 12 residues. The CDR3 DNA is TGTGCCAGCACCGGGGACTCTCGGGAGCTGTTTTTT. This codes for CASTGDSRELFF.

In this sample, this clonotype turned up a few times. The chain links TRBV6-5 to TRBJ1-2; D is unclear. CDR3 size: 14 residues. Germline CDR1 reads MNHEY; CDR2 reads SVGAGI. V dropped 5 bases and J dropped 4 bases, with 14 bases sitting between them. CDR3 nucleotides: TGTGCCAGCAGTGCAACCGGCTCTTTCTATGGCTACACCTTC. Translating it yields CASSATGSFYGYTF.

This clonotype was observed a few times. The CDR3 sequence is CASSSPPQGSTEAFF. The CDR3 bases are TGTGCCAGCAGTTCCCCCCCCCAGGGATCCACTGAAGCTTTCTTT. The V and J genes are TRBV28 and TRBJ1-1; possibly TRBD1 for D (5 bases). Germline V gives CDR1 MDHEN, CDR2 SYDVKM. The CDR3 runs to 15 residues. The germline V and J ends were trimmed by 4 bases and 4 bases, with 16 bases remaining between them.

The rearrangement uses TRBV5-1 and TRBJ1-6, with a tentative D call TRBD1 (6 bases). Trimming cost V 4 bases and J 7 bases, with 15 bases left between them. This CDR3 has 15 amino acids. Germline CDR1 SGHRS, CDR2 YFSETQ. The CDR3 sequence is CASSPGQSANSPLHF. For the CDR3, the DNA is TGCGCCAGCAGCCCAGGACAGAGCGCAAATTCACCCCTCCACTTT.

Only a few counts were recorded for this clonotype. V usage is TRBV4-3 and J usage is TRBJ2-1; D gene unclear. Per the germline V gene, CDR1 is LGHNA and CDR2 is YSLEER. V shed 3 bases and J shed 10 bases, with 13 bases lying between them. There are 13 residues in the CDR3. The CDR3 loop is CASSQNQFGEQFF. The DNA of the CDR3 is TGCGCCAGCAGCCAGAATCAGTTTGGCGAGCAGTTCTTC.

The chain uses TRBV9 and TRBJ1-6; unclear D gene. Trimming took 2 bases from V and 9 from J, leaving 6 bases between them. There are 12 residues in the CDR3. Germline CDR1 is SGDLS and CDR2 is YYNGEE. The CDR3 region has the DNA TGTGCCAGCAGCGTCGACTTTTCACCCCTCCACTTT. As protein: CASSVDFSPLHF.

A few counts support this clonotype. This chain links TRBV7-2 with TRBJ2-5; 9 bases align to TRBD2. The CDR3 runs 13 residues. CDR1 is SGHTA and CDR2 is FQGNSA in the germline V gene. The junction had 8 bases not matched to a gene; V was cut back by 10 bases and J by 5 bases. CDR3 coding DNA: TGTGCCACCGCGGGGGGGCCTCACGAGACCCAGTACTTC. As protein: CATAGGPHETQYF.

V and J are TRBV20-1 and TRBJ1-3, with D tentatively TRBD1 (5 bases). CDR3 size: 12 residues. The V and J ends lost 5 bases and 4 bases respectively, with 9 bases between them. CDR1 is DFQATT, CDR2 SNEGSKA, per germline (reference sequence). The CDR3 here is CSAEGYGNTIYF. DNA for the CDR3: TGCAGTGCTGAGGGGTACGGAAACACCATATATTTT.